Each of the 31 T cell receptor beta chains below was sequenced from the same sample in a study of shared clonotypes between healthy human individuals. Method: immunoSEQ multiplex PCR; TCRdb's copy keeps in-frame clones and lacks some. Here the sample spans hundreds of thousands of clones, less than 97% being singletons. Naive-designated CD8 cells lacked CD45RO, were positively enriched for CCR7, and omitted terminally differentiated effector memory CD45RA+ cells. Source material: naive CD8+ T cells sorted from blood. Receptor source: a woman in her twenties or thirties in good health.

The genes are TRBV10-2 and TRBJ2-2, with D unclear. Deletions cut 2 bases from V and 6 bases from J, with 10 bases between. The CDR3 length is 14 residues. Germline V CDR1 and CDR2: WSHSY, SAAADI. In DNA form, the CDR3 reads TGCGCCAGCAGTGAGCCCCAGGCGTCCGGGGAGCTGTTTTTT. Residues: CASSEPQASGELFF.

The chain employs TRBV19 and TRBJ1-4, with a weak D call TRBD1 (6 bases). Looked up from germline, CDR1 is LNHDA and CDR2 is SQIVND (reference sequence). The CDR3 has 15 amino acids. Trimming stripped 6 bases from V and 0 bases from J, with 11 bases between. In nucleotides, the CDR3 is TGTGCCAGTAGACGACAGGAGTCAACTAATGAAAAACTGTTTTTT. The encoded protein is CASRRQESTNEKLFF.

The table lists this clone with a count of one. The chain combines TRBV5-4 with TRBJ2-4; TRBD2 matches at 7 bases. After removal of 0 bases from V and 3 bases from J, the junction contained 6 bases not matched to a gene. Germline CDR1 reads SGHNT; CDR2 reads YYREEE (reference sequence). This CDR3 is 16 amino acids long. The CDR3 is CASSLVGEGVKNIQYF. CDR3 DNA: TGTGCCAGCAGCTTGGTAGGGGAGGGAGTCAAAAACATTCAGTACTTC.

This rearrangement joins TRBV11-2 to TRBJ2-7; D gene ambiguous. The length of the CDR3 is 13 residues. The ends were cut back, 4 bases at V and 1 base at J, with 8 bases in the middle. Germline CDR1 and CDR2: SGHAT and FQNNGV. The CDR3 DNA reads TGTGCCAGCAGCTCAATTTCATCCTACGAGCAGTACTTC. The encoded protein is CASSSISSYEQYF.

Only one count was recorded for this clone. Here the CDR3 DNA reads TGTGCCAGCGGCTGGAGTGGAGGAGATACGCAGTATTTT. Amino acids: CASGWSGGDTQYF. The chain is built from TRBV27 and TRBJ2-3, with D tentatively TRBD2 (5 bases). The CDR3 totals 13 residues. The germline V gene has CDR1 MNHEY and CDR2 SMNVEV (reference sequence). Between the trimmed V and J ends, which lost 8 bases and 5 bases, there was a span of 14 bases.

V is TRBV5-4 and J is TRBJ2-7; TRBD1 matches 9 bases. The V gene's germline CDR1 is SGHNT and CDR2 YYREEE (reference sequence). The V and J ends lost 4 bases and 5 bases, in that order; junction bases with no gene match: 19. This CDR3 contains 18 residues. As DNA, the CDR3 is TGTGCCAGCAGCCTATCAGTGGGTCGGGACAGGGCTGGCCACGAGCAGTACTTC. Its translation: CASSLSVGRDRAGHEQYF.

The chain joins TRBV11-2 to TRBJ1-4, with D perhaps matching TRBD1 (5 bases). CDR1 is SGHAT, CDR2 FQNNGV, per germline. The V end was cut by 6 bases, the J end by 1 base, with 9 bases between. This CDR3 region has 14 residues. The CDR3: CASSPGRTNEKLFF. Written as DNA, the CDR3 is TGTGCCAGCAGTCCAGGGAGAACTAATGAAAAACTGTTTTTT.

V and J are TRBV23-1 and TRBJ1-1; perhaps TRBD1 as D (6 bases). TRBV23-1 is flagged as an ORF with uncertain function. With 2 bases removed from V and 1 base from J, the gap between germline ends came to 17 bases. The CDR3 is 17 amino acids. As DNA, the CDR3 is TGCGCCAGCAGTCAACCCCCGCGACAGGCGACGAACACTGAAGCTTTCTTT. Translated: CASSQPPRQATNTEAFF.

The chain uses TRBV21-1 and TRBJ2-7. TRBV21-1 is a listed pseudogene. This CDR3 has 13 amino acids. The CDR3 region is CASSTTILGEQYF. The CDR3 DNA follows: TGTGCCAGCAGCACGACCATTTTGGGCGAGCAGTACTTC.

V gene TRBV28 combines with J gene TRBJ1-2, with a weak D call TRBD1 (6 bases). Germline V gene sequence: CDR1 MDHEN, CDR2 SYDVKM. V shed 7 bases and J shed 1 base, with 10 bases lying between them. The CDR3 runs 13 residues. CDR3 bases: TGTGCCAGCAAGACAGGATATAACTATGGCTACACCTTC. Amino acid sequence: CASKTGYNYGYTF.

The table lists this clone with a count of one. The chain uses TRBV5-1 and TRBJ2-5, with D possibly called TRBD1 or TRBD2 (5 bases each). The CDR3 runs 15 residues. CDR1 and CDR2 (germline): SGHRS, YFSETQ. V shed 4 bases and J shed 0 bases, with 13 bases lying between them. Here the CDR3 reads CASSPGTLYQETQYF. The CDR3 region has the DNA TGCGCCAGCAGCCCAGGGACCTTGTACCAAGAGACCCAGTACTTC.

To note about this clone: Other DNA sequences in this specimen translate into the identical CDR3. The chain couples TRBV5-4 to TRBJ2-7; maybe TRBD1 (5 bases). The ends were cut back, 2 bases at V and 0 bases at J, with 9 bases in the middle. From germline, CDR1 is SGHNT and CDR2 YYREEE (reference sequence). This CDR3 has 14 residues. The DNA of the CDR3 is TGTGCCAGCAGCTTAGGGGAATCCTCCTACGAGCAGTACTTC. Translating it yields CASSLGESSYEQYF.

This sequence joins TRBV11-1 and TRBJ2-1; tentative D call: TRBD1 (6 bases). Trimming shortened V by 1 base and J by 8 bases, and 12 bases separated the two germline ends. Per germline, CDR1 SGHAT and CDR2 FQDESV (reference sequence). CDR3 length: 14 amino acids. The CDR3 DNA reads TGTGCCAGCAGCTTAGACTACAGGGCGGATGAGCAGTTCTTC. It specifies CASSLDYRADEQFF.

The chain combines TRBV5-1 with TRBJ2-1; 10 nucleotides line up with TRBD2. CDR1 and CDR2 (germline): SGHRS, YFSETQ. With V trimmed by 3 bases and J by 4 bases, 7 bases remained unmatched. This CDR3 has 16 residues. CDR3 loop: CASSSLLAGLYNEQFF. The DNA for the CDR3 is TGCGCCAGCAGCTCACTACTAGCGGGACTATACAATGAGCAGTTCTTC.

The CDR3 DNA reads TGTGCCAGCAGCGGGGACAGGGCTCGGGAGACCCAGTACTTC. As protein: CASSGDRARETQYF. The rearrangement links TRBV7-9 to TRBJ2-5; 9 nucleotides match TRBD1. V dropped 5 bases and J dropped 5; count of bases not matched to a gene: 6. The CDR3 is 14 amino acids. Germline lookup yields CDR1 SEHNR and CDR2 FQNEAQ (reference sequence).

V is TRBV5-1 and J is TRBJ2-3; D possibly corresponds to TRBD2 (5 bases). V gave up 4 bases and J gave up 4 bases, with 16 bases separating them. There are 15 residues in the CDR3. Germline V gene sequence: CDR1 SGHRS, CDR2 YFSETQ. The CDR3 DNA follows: TGCGCCAGCAGCCCCGAGGGCGGTTTTCCAGATACGCAGTATTTT. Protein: CASSPEGGFPDTQYF.

The CDR3 region has the DNA TGTGCCAGCACCGGGGCCAGGGCCGGGGAGCTGTTTTTT. Protein: CASTGARAGELFF. This sequence joins TRBV7-9 and TRBJ2-2; D is tentatively TRBD1 or TRBD2 (5 bases each). From germline, CDR1 is SEHNR and CDR2 FQNEAQ (reference sequence). Deletions cut 7 bases from V and 6 bases from J, with 12 bases between. The CDR3 sequence is 13 residues long.

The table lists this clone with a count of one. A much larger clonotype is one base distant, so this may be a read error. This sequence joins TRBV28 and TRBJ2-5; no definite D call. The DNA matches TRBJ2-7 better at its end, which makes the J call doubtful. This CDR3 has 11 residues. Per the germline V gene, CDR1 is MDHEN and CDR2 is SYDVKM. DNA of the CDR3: TGTGCCAGCAGTTTAAACTACGAGCAGTACTTC. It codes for CASSLNYEQYF.

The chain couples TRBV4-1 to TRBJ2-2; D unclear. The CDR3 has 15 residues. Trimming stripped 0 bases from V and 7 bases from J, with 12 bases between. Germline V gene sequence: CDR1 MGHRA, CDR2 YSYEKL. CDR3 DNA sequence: TGCGCCAGCAGCCAAGAACTCGGTGTTAGCGGGGAGCTGTTTTTT. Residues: CASSQELGVSGELFF.

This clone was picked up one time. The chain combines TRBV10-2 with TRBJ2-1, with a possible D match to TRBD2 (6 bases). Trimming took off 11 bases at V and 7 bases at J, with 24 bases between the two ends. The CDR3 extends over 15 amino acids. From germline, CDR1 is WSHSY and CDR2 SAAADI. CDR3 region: CACNAELVGRNEQFF. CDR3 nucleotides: TGCGCCTGCAACGCCGAGCTAGTGGGGAGGAATGAGCAGTTCTTC.

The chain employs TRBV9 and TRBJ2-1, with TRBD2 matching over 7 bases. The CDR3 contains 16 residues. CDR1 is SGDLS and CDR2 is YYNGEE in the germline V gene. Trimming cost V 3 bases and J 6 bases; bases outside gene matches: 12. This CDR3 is CASSGSSGRAFNEQFF. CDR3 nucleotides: TGTGCCAGCAGCGGATCGAGTGGGAGGGCCTTCAATGAGCAGTTCTTC. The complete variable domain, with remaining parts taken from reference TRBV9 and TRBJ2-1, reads DSGVTQTPKHLITATGQRVTLRCSPRSGDLSVYWYQQSLDQGLQFLIQYYNGEERAKGNILERFSAQQFPDLHSELNLSSLELGDSALYFCASSGSSGRAFNEQFFGPGTRLTVL.

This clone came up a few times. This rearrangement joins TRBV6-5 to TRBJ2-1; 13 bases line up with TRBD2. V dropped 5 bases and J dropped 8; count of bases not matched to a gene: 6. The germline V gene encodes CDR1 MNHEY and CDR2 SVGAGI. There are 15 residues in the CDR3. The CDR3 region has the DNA TGTGCCAGCAGTCCCTGGACTAGCGGGAGCGATGAGCAGTTCTTC. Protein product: CASSPWTSGSDEQFF.

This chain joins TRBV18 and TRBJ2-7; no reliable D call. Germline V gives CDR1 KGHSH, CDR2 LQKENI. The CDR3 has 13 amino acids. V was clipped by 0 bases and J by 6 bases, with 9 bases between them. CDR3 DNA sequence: TGTGCCAGCTCACCACCGTCGAGGCCCGAGCAGTACTTC. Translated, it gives CASSPPSRPEQYF.

The CDR3 nucleotides are TGTGCCAGCAGTTCCGACGGGGACAGGGGAGGGACCTACGAGCAGTACTTC. The encoded protein is CASSSDGDRGGTYEQYF. This sequence joins TRBV2 and TRBJ2-7, with 10 bases identical to TRBD1. V shed 5 bases, J shed 2 bases, and the junction held 12 bases outside the gene matches. The CDR3 is 17 amino acids. Germline values: CDR1 SNHLY, CDR2 FYNNEI. Full variable domain (outside the CDR3, taken from reference TRBV2 and TRBJ2-7): EPEVTQTPSHQVTQMGQEVILRCVPISNHLYFYWYRQILGQKVEFLVSFYNNEISEKSEIFDDQFSVERPDGSNFTLKIRSTKLEDSAMYFCASSSDGDRGGTYEQYFGPGTRLTVT.

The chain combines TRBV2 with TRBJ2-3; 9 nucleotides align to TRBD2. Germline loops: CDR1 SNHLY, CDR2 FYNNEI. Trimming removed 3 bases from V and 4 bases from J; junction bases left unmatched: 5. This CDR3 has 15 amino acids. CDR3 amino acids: CASSEASGKSDTQYF. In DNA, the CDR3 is TGTGCCAGCAGTGAGGCTAGCGGGAAGTCAGATACGCAGTATTTT.

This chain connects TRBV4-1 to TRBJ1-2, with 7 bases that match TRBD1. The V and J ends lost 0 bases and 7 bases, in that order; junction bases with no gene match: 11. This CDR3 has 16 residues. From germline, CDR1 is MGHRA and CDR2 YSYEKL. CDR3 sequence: CASSQDSGPTGSGYTF. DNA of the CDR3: TGCGCCAGCAGCCAAGATTCGGGTCCGACAGGGAGTGGCTACACCTTC.

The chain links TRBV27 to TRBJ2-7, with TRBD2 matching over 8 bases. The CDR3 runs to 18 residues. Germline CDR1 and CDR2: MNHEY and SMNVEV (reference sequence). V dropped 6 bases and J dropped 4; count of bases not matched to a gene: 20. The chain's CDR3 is CASSESGRKGRGAYEQYF. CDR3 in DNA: TGTGCCAGCAGCGAGAGCGGGAGAAAAGGCCGGGGCGCTTACGAGCAGTACTTC.

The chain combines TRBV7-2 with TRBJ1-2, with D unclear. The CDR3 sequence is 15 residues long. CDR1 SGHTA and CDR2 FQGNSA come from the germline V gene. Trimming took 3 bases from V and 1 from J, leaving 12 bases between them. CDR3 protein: CASSFSGGDNYGYTF. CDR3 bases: TGTGCCAGCAGCTTTTCAGGCGGGGATAACTATGGCTACACCTTC.

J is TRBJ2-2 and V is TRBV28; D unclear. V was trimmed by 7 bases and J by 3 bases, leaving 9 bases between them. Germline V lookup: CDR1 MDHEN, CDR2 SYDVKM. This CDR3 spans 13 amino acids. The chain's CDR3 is CASKKGYTGELFF. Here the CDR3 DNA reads TGTGCCAGCAAGAAGGGATACACCGGGGAGCTGTTTTTT. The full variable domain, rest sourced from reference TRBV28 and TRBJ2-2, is DVKVTQSSRYLVKRTGEKVFLECVQDMDHENMFWYRQDPGLGLRLIYFSYDVKMKEKGDIPEGYSVSREKKERFSLILESASTNQTSMYLCASKKGYTGELFFGEGSRLTVL.

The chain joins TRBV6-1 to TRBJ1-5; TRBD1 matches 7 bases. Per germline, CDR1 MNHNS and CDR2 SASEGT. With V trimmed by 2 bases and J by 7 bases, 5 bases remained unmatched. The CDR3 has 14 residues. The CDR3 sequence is CASSETGARQPQHF. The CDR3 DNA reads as TGTGCCAGCAGTGAAACAGGGGCGAGGCAGCCCCAGCATTTT.

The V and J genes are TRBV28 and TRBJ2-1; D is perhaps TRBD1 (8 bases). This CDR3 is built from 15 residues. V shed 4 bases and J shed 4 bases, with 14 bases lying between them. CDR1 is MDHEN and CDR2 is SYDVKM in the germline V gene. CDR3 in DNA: TGTGCCAGCAGTTACAGGGGGGGAGGGTACAATGAGCAGTTCTTC. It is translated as CASSYRGGGYNEQFF.